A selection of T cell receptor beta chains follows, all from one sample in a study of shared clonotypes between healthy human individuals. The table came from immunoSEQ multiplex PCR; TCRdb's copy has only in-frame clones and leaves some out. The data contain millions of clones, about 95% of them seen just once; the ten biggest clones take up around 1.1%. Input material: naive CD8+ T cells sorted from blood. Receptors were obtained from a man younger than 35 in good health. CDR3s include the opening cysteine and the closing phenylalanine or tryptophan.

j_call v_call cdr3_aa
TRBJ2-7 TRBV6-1 CASSAGDHGAYEQYF
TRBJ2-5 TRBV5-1 CASSLEGNNLETQYF
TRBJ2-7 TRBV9 CASSEVSATGEQYF
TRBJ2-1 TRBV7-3 CASSLLGSSRRATQFF
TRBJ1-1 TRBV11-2 CASSPYVDTEAFF
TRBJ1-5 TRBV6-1 CASNVGEMINQPQHF
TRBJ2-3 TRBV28 CASSPPRYTDTQYF
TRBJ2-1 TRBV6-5 CASSATGTSYNEQFF
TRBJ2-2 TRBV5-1 CASSLDRINTGELFF
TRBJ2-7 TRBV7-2 CASSLELAGAHEQYF
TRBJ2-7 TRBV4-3 CASSQDLSGPHTYEQYF
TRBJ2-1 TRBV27 CASSFLGLAGVEQFF
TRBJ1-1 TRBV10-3 CAISESASTEAFF
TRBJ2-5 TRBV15 CATSRDMGTRQTQYF
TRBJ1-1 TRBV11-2 CASSYRDSKNTEAFF
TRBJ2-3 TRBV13 CASSLQAGVGSDTQYF
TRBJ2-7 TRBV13 CASSSLASPYEQYF
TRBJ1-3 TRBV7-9 CASSPGTSGNTIYF
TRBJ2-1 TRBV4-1 CASSQDQAGAEQFF
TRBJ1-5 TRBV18 CASSRKPGQPQHF
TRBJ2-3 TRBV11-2 CASSSGRGAGGGTDTQYF
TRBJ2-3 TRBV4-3 CASSQDRGSYGRTDTQYF
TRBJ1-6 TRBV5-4 CDSSLHLTGRGSNSPLHF
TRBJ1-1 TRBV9 CASSPFGGRDTEAFF
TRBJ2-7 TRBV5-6 CASSETGAEQYF
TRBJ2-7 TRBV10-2 CASSESVASSYEQYF
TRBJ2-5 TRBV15 CATSGTVQETQYF
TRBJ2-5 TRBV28 CASSPRLVQETQYF
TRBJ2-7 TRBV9 CASSPGISSYEQYF
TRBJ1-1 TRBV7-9 CASSLTLNTEAFF
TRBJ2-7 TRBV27 CASSSIRDYSYEQYF
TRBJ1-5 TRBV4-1 CASSQAEGNSNQPQHF
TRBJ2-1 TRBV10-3 CAIRGTSRYSYNEQFF
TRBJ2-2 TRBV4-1 CASSQVSQTGELFF